This section outlines one TCR beta chain sequence together with its context. Its antigen is not yet known. Base qualities were left out, and no much larger clone turns up one base away. Healthy HIV-negative adults with no recently reported acute infections or vaccinations were included as donors. Only Caucasian adults living in Nashville, Tennessee, USA were represented among the donors. CD4+ T cells were enriched through magnetic negative selection, after which naive cells were positively selected on CD45RA and the remaining negative fraction served as the memory subset. Blood was collected by leukapheresis, and PBMCs were isolated by Ficoll-Histopaque density gradient centrifugation and then cryopreserved in liquid nitrogen vapor phase. Analytical flow cytometry was used to check the purity and quantity of every magnetically sorted T cell population. From each sorted fraction, genomic DNA was isolated and quantified by UV absorbance on a Nanodrop 2000c.

Using the deep immunoSEQ assay, multiplex PCR amplified TCR CDR3 regions from genomic DNA. Extracted genomic DNA from each cell subset was distributed evenly across all wells of several immunoSEQ 96-well plates, and each plate was treated as a replicate. For sorted subsets, around 200 ng genomic DNA, equal to 30,000 or so T cell genomes, was loaded into each replicate PCR. Purified libraries were measured with a Qubit 3.0 fluorometer, size-checked on a Bioanalyzer 2100, and measured again with the KAPA Library Quantification kit. A separate single-read 150-cycle Illumina NextSeq 550 flow cell was used to sequence each immunoSEQ 96-well plate. From the authors' description of their analysis: Because only junctional sequences without quality scores were contained in the immunoSEQ output, filtering matching that applied to full-length reads could not be performed. Sequences were annotated with PyIR, a Python wrapper for IgBLAST v1.9, using IMGT germline references to assign V/J genes and CDR3. Reads with weak V/J assignments (E-value above 1e-6), missing CDR3, stop codons, out-of-frame junctions, or ambiguous translated residues were removed. V3J clonotypes were defined as sequences sharing the same inferred V gene, J gene, and CDR3 amino acid sequence. Percentage overlap between repertoires was computed as shared unique clonotypes divided by the size of the smaller repertoire. Richness of each repertoire was evaluated using RTK rarefaction, the Chao1 estimator, and Recon v2.1 estimates of unobserved clonotypes. OLGA was used to compute generation probabilities for all TCRbeta clonotypes that the gDNA method yielded from a few donors. TCRdb took over this immuneACCESS table, retaining in-frame rearrangements with V and J assigned. Such tables are incomplete; in checked studies, under half of the missing clones stem from an unresolved V gene, and the remainder is unexplained. That table is the source of V, J and clone size, and D and trimming were worked out from the DNA. The sample table records under 1,100,000 clones; 60% to 80% of these occur just once. Approximately 1.5% of the sample comes from the top ten.

Counted from cysteine to phenylalanine, this CDR3 has 13 amino acids. The kept DNA is CDR3 alone, 39 bases in frame from the first base. The CDR1 and CDR2 encoded by the germline V gene (reference sequence) are GTSNPN and SVGIG. V sheds 4 bases and J sheds 1 base, leaving 8 bases between their ends. This entry belongs to a study of shared clonotypes between healthy human individuals (dated by TCRdb to 2020 to 2022). For context, the study as a whole: A couple of women and a few men aged 18 to 49 years were included in the cohort. For each donor, CD4 naive and CD4 memory were each run on three plates, CD8 naive on two plates, and CD8 memory on one plate. The study deeply sequenced blood TCR repertoires of several healthy adults to estimate repertoire size and the extent of clonotype sharing between individuals. To increase sequencing depth and limit assay-specific biases, different laboratories used diverse techniques to prepare libraries and sequence TCR repertoires. Per donor, leukapheresis produced somewhere between about 0.9 and 9 billion PBMCs.

The study at large found these results: When a handful of donors were compared, the shared fraction of clonotypes was around 5% for naive CD4, around 3.6% for naive CD8, 2% to 2.5% for memory CD4, and 0.3% to 0.5% for memory CD8. Even with the large sequencing depth, rarefaction of the sorted-subset datasets indicated that sequencing was incomplete. Only blood was sampled, and tissue TCR repertoires likely differ from those in blood. Naive subsets generally had larger estimated clonotype richness than memory subsets. Compared with non-shared clonotypes, the clonotypes found in all four sorted-subset donors had higher generation probabilities. Based on pairwise subsampling, the degree of clonotype sharing among donors was expected to be affected by sequencing depth. The genetic and exposure-history diversity represented was limited by the small number of donors.

Sequenced input: memory CD4+ T cells sorted from blood. The cell subset or site tag for this specimen amounts to: CD45RA-negative fraction. The chain employs TRBV30 and TRBJ1-3, and TRBD1 may be the D gene, going by 5 matching bases. The origin of this receptor is a man aged 18-30 years in good health. The CDR3 has the sequence CAWKPGSGNTIYF. In nucleotide form, the sequence is TGTGCCTGGAAACCAGGGTCTGGAAACACCATATATTTT.